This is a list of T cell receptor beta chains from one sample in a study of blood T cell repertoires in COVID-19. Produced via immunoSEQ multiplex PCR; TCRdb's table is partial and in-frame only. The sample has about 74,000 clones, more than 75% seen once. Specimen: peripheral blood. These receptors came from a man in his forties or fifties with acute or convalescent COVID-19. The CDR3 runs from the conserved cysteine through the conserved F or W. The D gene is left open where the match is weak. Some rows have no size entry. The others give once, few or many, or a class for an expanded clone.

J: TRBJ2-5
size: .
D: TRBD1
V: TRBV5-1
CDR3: CASSLGQGFQETQYF
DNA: TGCGCCAGCAGCTTGGGACAGGGATTCCAAGAGACCCAGTACTTC

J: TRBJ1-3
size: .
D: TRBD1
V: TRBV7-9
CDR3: CASSQGAAGNTIYF
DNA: TGTGCCAGCAGCCAGGGGGCTGCTGGAAACACCATATATTTT

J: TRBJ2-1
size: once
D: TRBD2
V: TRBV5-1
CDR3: CASSRSTSGFRSSYNEQFF
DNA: TGCGCCAGCAGCCGATCGACTAGCGGGTTTAGGAGCTCCTACAATGAGCAGTTCTTC

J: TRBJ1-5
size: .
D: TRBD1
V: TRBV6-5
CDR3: CASSGTAGWNQPQHF
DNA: TGTGCCAGCAGCGGGACAGCCGGATGGAATCAGCCCCAGCATTTT

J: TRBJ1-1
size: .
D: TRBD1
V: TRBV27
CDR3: CASSRHRDRGIMNTEAFF
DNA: TGTGCCAGCAGTCGTCACCGGGACAGGGGGATTATGAACACTGAAGCTTTCTTT

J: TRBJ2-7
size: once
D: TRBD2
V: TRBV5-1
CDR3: CASSLAGTSFVLEQYF
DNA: TGCGCCAGCAGCTTGGCCGGGACTAGCTTTGTCCTGGAGCAGTACTTC

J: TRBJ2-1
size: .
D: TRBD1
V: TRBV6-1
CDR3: CASSYDRDEQFF
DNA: TGTGCCAGCAGCTATGACAGGGATGAGCAGTTCTTC

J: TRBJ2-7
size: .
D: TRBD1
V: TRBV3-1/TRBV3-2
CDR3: CASSPEDRAHEQYF
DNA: TGTGCCAGCAGCCCAGAGGACAGGGCTCACGAGCAGTACTTC

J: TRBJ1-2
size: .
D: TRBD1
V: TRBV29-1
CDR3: CSVESNQGAWYGYTF
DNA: TGCAGCGTTGAAAGTAACCAGGGGGCCTGGTATGGCTACACCTTC

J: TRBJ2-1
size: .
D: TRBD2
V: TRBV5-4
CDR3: CASSLSPGLGVEQFF
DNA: TGTGCCAGCAGCTTGTCTCCGGGACTAGGGGTTGAGCAGTTCTTC

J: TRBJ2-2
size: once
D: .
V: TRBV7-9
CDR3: CASSRSLGGWQGVVELFF
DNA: TGTGCCAGCAGCCGGAGCTTAGGAGGGTGGCAGGGGGTCGTGGAGCTGTTTTTT

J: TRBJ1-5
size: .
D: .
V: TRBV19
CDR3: CASSDVGVGNQPQHF
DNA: TGTGCCAGTAGCGACGTCGGGGTAGGCAATCAGCCCCAGCATTTT

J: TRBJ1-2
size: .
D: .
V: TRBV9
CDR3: CASTRNGGGYTF
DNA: TGTGCCAGCACCAGAAATGGGGGGGGCTACACCTTC

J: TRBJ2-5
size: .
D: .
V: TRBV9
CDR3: CASSAQGWETQYF
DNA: TGTGCCAGCAGCGCTCAGGGGTGGGAGACCCAGTACTTC

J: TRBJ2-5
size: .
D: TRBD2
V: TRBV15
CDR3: CATSGGGLAGFQETQYF
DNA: TGTGCCACCAGCGGGGGTGGGCTAGCGGGGTTCCAAGAGACCCAGTACTTC

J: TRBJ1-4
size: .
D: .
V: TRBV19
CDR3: CASSIPVTTNEKLFF
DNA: TGTGCCAGTAGTATTCCGGTGACAACTAATGAAAAACTGTTTTTT

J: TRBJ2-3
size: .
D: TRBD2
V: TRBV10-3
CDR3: CAISPLAGGPDTQYF
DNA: TGTGCCATCAGTCCCCTAGCGGGGGGGCCGGATACGCAGTATTTT

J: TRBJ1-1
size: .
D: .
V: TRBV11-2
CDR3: CASSTQLNTEAFF
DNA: TGTGCCAGCAGCACACAGTTGAACACTGAAGCTTTCTTT

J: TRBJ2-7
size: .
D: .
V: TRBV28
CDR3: CASSLRGLSSYEQYF
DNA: TGTGCCAGCAGTTTGAGAGGACTCTCATCCTACGAGCAGTACTTC

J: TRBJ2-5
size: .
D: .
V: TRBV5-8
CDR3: CASLRASQETQYF
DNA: TGTGCCAGTTTGAGGGCCTCCCAAGAGACCCAGTACTTC

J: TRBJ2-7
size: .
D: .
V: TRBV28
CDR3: CASRSTLYEQYF
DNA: TGTGCCAGCAGATCGACACTTTACGAGCAGTACTTC

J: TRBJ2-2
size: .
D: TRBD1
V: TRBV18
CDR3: CASSPDRGTGELFF
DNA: TGTGCCAGCTCACCGGACAGGGGCACCGGGGAGCTGTTTTTT

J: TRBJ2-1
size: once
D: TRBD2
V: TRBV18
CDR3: CASSPLAGGGNEQFF
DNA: TGTGCCAGCTCACCCCTAGCGGGGGGCGGTAATGAGCAGTTCTTC

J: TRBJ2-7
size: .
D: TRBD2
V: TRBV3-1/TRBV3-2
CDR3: CASSQVGAGKDYEQYF
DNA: TGTGCCAGCAGCCAAGTAGGAGCGGGGAAGGACTACGAGCAGTACTTC

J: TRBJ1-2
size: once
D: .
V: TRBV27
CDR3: CASSFPEAGYTF
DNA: TGTGCCAGCAGTTTTCCCGAGGCTGGCTACACCTTC

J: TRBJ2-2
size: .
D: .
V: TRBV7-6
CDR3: CASSLGTVGTGELFF
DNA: TGTGCCAGCAGCTTAGGGACAGTGGGCACCGGGGAGCTGTTTTTT

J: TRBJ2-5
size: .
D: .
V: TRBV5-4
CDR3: CASSPTVSRETQYF
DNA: TGTGCCAGCAGCCCGACAGTGAGCAGAGAGACCCAGTACTTC

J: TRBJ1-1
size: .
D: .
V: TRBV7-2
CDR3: CASSLEEGVAAFF
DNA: TGTGCCAGCAGCTTAGAGGAGGGCGTCGCGGCTTTCTTT

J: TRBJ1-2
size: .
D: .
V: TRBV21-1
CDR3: CASSKEGLYGYTF
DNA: TGTGCCAGCAGCAAAGAAGGACTCTATGGCTACACCTTC

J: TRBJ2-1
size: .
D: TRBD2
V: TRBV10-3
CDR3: CAISVWTSPYNEQFF
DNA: TGTGCCATCAGTGTATGGACTAGCCCTTACAATGAGCAGTTCTTC

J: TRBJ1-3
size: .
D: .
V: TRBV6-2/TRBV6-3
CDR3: CASSTFGGVGNTIYF
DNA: TGTGCCAGCAGTACGTTCGGAGGGGTTGGAAACACCATATATTTT

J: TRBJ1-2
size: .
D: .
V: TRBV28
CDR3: CASRWGTFDFFNYGYTF
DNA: TGTGCCAGCAGATGGGGGACATTTGACTTTTTTAACTATGGCTACACCTTC